The 13 T cell receptor beta chains listed next were all sequenced from one sample in a study of shared clonotypes between healthy human individuals. The table came from immunoSEQ multiplex PCR; TCRdb's copy has only in-frame clones and leaves some out. The sample includes 2 million to 3 million clones, 93% of them seen just once. The material sequenced was naive CD4+ T cells from PBMCs. Subset here: CD45RA+ positively selected. The source of these receptors is a man aged 18 to 35 in good health. Some clones in this sample may be carry-over from other donors' samples.

The J gene is TRBJ1-1, the V gene TRBV19, with D perhaps matching TRBD1 (6 bases). V dropped 5 bases and J dropped 12 bases, with 19 bases sitting between them. CDR3 length equals 13 residues. Germline V gene data show CDR1 as LNHDA and CDR2 as SQIVND (reference sequence). CDR3 residues: CASSSKGEGRTFF. Written as DNA, the CDR3 is TGTGCCAGTAGTTCAAAGGGGGAGGGGAGAACTTTCTTT.

This sequence joins TRBV9 and TRBJ2-1; D is uncertain. The length of the CDR3 is 15 residues. Deletions cut 0 bases from V and 7 bases from J, with 14 bases between. The germline V gene has CDR1 SGDLS and CDR2 YYNGEE. In DNA, the CDR3 is TGTGCCAGCAGCGTAGAACTGAGTAGGGCGAATGAGCAGTTCTTC. Protein sequence: CASSVELSRANEQFF.

As for this clone: One end of the junction is discordant with germline, which a read error may explain. This rearrangement joins TRBV19 to TRBJ2-3, with D possibly TRBD1 on 5 matching bases. CDR3 length equals 13 residues. Germline lookup yields CDR1 LNHDA and CDR2 SQIVND (reference sequence). CDR3: CASRIGGTDTQYF. CDR3 nucleotide sequence: TGTGCCAGTAGGATAGGGGGCACAGATACGCAGTATTTT.

The CDR3 DNA is TGCGCCAGCAGCGTCCGCGACAGAAGCACAGATACGCAGTATTTT. Amino acids: CASSVRDRSTDTQYF. The rearrangement links TRBV5-1 to TRBJ2-3; possible D gene TRBD1, 5 bases. The CDR3 is made up of 15 amino acids. Germline V gives CDR1 SGHRS, CDR2 YFSETQ. Trimming took off 4 bases at V and 0 bases at J, with 12 bases between the two ends.

The V and J genes are TRBV7-3 and TRBJ2-1; D call uncertain. CDR1 and CDR2 from the germline V gene are SGHTA and FQGTGA. The CDR3 loop spans 14 amino acids. The V end lost 5 bases, the J end lost 3 bases, and 11 bases lay between the germline ends. CDR3 in amino acids: CASSPQIHYNEQFF. The CDR3 DNA reads TGTGCCAGCAGCCCGCAGATCCACTACAATGAGCAGTTCTTC.

The chain joins TRBV29-1 to TRBJ1-1, with TRBD1 as a possible D gene (5 bases). This CDR3 contains 13 residues. The ends were cut back, 5 bases at V and 0 bases at J, with 10 bases in the middle. Looked up from germline, CDR1 is SQVTM and CDR2 is ANQGSEA. The DNA for the CDR3 is TGCAGCGTTCGGACAAGGTTGAACACTGAAGCTTTCTTT. Encoded protein: CSVRTRLNTEAFF.

In the case of this clone: Other DNA sequences in this sample translate to the same CDR3. The chain uses TRBV6-5 and TRBJ1-2; D gene uncertain. The CDR3 length is 13 residues. CDR1 is MNHEY, CDR2 SVGAGI, per germline. The ends were cut back, 2 bases at V and 8 bases at J, with 12 bases in the middle. The CDR3 nucleotides read TGTGCCAGCAGTTACGGGCAGGCTGGGGGCTACACCTTC. It yields the protein CASSYGQAGGYTF.

The chain links TRBV19 to TRBJ2-7; D gene ambiguous. Germline values: CDR1 LNHDA, CDR2 SQIVND (reference sequence). Trimming took off 4 bases at V and 3 bases at J, with 16 bases between the two ends. The CDR3 extends over 15 amino acids. The CDR3 is CASSTGPFARYEQYF. The CDR3 DNA reads TGTGCCAGTAGTACAGGACCGTTCGCCCGCTACGAGCAGTACTTC.

The chain carries TRBV28 and TRBJ2-6, with 8 bases matching TRBD1. With V trimmed by 5 bases and J by 0 bases, 6 bases remained unmatched. The germline CDR1 and CDR2 sequences are MDHEN and SYDVKM. This CDR3 is 17 amino acids long. The CDR3 here is CASSTRDRTSGANVLTF. CDR3 DNA: TGTGCCAGCAGTACCCGGGACAGGACCTCTGGGGCCAACGTCCTGACTTTC.

This clone was seen just once. The chain links TRBV7-2 to TRBJ1-1; unclear D gene. Trimming shortened V by 5 bases and J by 1 base, and 11 bases separated the two germline ends. CDR1 and CDR2 from the germline V gene are SGHTA and FQGNSA. CDR3 length: 14 residues. As DNA, the CDR3 is TGTGCCAGCAGCCCAATTCGGGCGAACACTGAAGCTTTCTTT. This encodes CASSPIRANTEAFF.

This chain connects TRBV19 to TRBJ2-7; the match to TRBD2 covers 7 bases. This CDR3 has 16 amino acids. Germline CDR1 is LNHDA and CDR2 is SQIVND (reference sequence). The V and J ends lost 4 bases and 3 bases, in that order; junction bases with no gene match: 12. The CDR3 loop is CASSTREGRGDYEQYF. The DNA for the CDR3 is TGTGCCAGTAGTACCCGCGAAGGACGGGGGGACTACGAGCAGTACTTC. The full variable domain, with the rest looked up from reference TRBV19 and TRBJ2-7, is DGGITQSPKYLFRKEGQNVTLSCEQNLNHDAMYWYRQDPGQGLRLIYYSQIVNDFQKGDIAEGYSVSREKKESFPLTVTSAQKNPTAFYLCASSTREGRGDYEQYFGPGTRLTVT.

This clone was picked up a small number of times. The rearrangement uses TRBV28 and TRBJ1-1; 9 bases are a match to TRBD1. The CDR3 contains 14 residues. The V gene end was trimmed by 5 bases and the J gene end by 5 bases; junction bases not matched to a gene: 6. CDR1 is MDHEN and CDR2 is SYDVKM in the germline V gene. The CDR3 coding sequence is TGTGCCAGCAGTATTACGACAGGGGGGACTGAAGCTTTCTTT. Translation: CASSITTGGTEAFF.

Only one count was recorded for this clone. The chain links TRBV6-5 to TRBJ1-2; 7 bases align to TRBD1. The CDR3 extends over 13 amino acids. With 2 bases clipped from V and 8 bases from J, the junction kept 5 bases outside the gene matches. The V gene's germline CDR1 is MNHEY and CDR2 SVGAGI. The CDR3 is CASSYRQGEGYTF. For the CDR3, the DNA is TGTGCCAGCAGTTACAGACAGGGTGAAGGCTACACCTTC.